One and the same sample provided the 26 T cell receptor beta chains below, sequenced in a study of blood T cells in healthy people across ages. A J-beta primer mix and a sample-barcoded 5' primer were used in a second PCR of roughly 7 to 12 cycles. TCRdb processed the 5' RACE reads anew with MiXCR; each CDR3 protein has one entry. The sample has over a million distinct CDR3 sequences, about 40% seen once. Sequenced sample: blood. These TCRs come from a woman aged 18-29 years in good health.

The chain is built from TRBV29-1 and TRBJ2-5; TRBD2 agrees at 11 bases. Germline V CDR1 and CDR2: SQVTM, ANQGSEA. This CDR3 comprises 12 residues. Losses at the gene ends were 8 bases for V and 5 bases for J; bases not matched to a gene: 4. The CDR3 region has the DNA TGCAGCACCACTAGCGGGAGTGAGACCCAGTACTTC. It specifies CSTTSGSETQYF.

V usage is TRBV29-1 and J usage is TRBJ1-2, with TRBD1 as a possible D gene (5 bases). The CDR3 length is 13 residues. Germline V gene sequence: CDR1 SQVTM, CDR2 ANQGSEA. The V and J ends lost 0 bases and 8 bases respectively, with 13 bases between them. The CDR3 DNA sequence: TGCAGCGTTGAAGACGGGACCGTAGGCGGCTACACCTTC. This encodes CSVEDGTVGGYTF.

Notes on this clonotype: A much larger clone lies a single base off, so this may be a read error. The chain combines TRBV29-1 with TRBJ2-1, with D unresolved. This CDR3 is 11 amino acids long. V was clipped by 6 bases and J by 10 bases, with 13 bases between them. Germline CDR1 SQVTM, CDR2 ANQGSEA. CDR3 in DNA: TGCAGCGTCCAACGGTCGTACGAGCAGTTCTTC. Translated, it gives CSVQRSYEQFF.

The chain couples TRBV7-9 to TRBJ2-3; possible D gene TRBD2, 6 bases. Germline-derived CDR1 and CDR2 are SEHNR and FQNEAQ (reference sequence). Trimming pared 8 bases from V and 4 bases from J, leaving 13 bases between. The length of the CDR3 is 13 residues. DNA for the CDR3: TGTGCCAGCGGAGGGTTGGTCCCAGATACGCAGTATTTT. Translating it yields CASGGLVPDTQYF.

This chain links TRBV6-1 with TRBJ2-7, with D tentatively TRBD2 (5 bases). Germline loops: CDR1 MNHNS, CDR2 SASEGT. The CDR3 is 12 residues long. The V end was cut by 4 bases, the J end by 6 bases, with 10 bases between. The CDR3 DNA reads TGTGCCAGCAGTGTAACTGGAGGCGAGCAGTACTTC. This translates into CASSVTGGEQYF.

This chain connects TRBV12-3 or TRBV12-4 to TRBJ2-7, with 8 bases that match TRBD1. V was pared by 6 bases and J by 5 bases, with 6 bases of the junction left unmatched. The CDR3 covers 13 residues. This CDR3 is CASRRQGTNEQYF. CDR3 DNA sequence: TGTGCCAGCAGACGACAGGGGACAAACGAGCAGTACTTC.

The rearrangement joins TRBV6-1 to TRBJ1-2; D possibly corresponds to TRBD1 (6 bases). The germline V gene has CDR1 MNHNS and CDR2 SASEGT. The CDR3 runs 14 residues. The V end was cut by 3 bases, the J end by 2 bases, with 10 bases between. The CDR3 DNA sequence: TGTGCCAGCAGTGAGGAGACAGGCAACTATGGCTACACCTTC. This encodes CASSEETGNYGYTF.

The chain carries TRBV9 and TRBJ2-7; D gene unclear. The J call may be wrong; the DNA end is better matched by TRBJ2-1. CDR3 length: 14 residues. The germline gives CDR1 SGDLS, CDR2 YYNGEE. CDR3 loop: CASSTRAGSYEQFF. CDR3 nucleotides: TGTGCCAGCAGCACTCGGGCAGGCTCCTACGAGCAGTTCTTC.

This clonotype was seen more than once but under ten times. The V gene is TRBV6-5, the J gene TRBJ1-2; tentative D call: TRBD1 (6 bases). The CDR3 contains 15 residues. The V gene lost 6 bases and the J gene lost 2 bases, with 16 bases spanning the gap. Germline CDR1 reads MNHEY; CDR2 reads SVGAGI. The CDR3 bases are TGTGCCAGCAGCCGAACTGCTCAGGGGAACTATGGCTACACCTTC. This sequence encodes CASSRTAQGNYGYTF.

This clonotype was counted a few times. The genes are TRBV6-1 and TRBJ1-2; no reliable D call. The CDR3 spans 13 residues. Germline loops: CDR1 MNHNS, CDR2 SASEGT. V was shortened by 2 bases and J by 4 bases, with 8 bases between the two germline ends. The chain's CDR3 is CASSERWSYGYTF. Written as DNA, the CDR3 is TGTGCCAGCAGTGAACGGTGGTCCTATGGCTACACCTTC.

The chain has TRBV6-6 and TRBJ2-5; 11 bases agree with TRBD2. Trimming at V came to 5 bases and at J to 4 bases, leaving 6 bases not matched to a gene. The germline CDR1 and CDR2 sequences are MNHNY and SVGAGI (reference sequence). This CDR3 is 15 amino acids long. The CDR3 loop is CASSVLAGGLETQYF. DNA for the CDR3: TGTGCCAGCAGTGTTCTAGCGGGAGGTTTAGAGACCCAGTACTTC.

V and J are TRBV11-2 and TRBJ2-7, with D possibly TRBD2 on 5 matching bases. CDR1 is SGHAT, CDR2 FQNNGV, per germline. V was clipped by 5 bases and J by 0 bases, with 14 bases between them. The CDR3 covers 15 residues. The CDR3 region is CASSDAGGHSYEQYF. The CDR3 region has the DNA TGTGCCAGCAGCGATGCTGGCGGGCACTCCTACGAGCAGTACTTC.

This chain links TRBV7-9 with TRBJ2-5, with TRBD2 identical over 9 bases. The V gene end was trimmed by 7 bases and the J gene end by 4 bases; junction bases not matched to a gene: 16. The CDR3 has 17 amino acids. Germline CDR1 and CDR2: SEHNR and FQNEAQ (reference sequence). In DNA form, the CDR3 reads TGTGCCAGCACCCCGGCCCTAGCGGGACATGTGGGAGAGACCCAGTACTTC. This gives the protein CASTPALAGHVGETQYF.

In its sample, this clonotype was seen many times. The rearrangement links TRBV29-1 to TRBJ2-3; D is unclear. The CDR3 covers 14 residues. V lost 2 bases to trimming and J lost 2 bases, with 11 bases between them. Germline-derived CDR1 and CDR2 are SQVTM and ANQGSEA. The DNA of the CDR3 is TGCAGCGTTGAACTCGCGGCGCTCACAGATACGCAGTATTTT. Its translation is CSVELAALTDTQYF.

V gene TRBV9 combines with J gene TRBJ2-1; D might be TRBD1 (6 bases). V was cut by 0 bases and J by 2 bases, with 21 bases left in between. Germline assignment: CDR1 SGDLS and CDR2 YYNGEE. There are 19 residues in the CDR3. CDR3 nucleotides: TGTGCCAGCAGCGTAGAACCGAACAGGGAAATAAAACCCTACAATGAGCAGTTCTTC. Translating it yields CASSVEPNREIKPYNEQFF.

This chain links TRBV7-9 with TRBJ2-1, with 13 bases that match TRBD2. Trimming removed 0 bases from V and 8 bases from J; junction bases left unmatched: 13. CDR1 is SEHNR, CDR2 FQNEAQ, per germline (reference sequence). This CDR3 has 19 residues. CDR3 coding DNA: TGTGCCAGCAGCTTAGCCGGGACTAGCGGGGCCCTAAGTGCTTATGAGCAGTTCTTC. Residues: CASSLAGTSGALSAYEQFF.

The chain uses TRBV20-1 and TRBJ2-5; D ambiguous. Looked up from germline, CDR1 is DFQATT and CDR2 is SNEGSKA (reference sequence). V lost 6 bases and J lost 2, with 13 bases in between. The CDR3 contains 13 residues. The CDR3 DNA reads TGCAGTGCGCAGAGCAGGTTACAAGAGACCCAGTACTTC. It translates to CSAQSRLQETQYF.

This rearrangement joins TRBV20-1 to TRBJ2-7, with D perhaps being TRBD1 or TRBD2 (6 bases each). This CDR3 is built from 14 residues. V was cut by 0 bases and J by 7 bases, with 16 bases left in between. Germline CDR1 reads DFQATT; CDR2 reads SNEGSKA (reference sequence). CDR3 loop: CSARDRGVLREQYF. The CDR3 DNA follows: TGCAGTGCTAGAGATAGGGGGGTCCTCAGGGAGCAGTACTTC.

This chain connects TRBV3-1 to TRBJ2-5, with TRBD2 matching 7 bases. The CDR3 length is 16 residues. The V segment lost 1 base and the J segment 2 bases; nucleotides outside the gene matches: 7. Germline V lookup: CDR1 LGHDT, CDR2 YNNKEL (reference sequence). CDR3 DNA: TGTGCCAGCAGCCAAGCTCGGGACTACGAACAAGAGACCCAGTACTTC. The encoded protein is CASSQARDYEQETQYF.

CDR3 DNA: TGCAGTGCTAGAGATAGGGCGGGGACCTACAATGCGGAGCAGTTCTTC. This gives the protein CSARDRAGTYNAEQFF. The rearrangement links TRBV20-1 to TRBJ2-1; a weak D match, TRBD2 (6 bases). Germline lookup yields CDR1 DFQATT and CDR2 SNEGSKA (reference sequence). Trimming shortened V by 0 bases and J by 10 bases, and 22 bases separated the two germline ends. The CDR3 spans 16 residues.

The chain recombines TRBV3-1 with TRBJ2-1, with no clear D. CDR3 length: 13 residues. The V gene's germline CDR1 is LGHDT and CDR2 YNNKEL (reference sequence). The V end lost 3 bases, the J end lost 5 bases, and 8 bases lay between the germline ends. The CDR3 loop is CASSHSTDNEQFF. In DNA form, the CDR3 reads TGTGCCAGCAGCCATTCTACCGACAATGAGCAGTTCTTC.

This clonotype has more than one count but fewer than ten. In DNA form, the CDR3 reads TGCAGCGTTGAAGAGGGGAACACAGATACGCAGTATTTT. As protein: CSVEEGNTDTQYF. The V gene is TRBV29-1, the J gene TRBJ2-3; D unresolved. The germline gives CDR1 SQVTM, CDR2 ANQGSEA. This CDR3 has 13 amino acids. The V end lost 0 bases, the J end lost 2 bases, and 6 bases lay between the germline ends.

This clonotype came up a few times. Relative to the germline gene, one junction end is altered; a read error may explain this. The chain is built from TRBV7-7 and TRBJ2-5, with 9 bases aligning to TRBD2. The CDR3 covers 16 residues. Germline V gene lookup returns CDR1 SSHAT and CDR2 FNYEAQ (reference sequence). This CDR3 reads CASSLTGTSSTETQYF. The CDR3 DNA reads TGTGCTAGCAGCCTCACCGGGACTAGCTCTACGGAGACCCAGTACTTC.

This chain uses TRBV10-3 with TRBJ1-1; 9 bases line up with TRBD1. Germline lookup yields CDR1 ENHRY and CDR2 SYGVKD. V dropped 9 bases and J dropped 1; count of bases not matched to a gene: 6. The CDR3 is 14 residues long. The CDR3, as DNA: TGTGCCATATGTACAGGGGGCGCGAACACTGAAGCTTTCTTT. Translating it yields CAICTGGANTEAFF.

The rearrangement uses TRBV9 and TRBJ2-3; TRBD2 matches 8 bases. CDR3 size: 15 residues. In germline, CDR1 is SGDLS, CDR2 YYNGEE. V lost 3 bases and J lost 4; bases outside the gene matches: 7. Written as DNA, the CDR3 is TGTGCCAGCAGCGCCCGCGGGACTAGAGCAGATACGCAGTATTTT. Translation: CASSARGTRADTQYF.

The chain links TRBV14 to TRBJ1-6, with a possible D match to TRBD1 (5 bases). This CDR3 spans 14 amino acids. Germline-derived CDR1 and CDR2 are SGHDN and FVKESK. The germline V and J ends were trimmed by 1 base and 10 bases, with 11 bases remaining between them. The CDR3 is CASSQVSGLSPLHF. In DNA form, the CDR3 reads TGTGCCAGCAGCCAAGTATCAGGGTTGTCACCCCTCCACTTT.